Many counts were recorded for the clone carrying this T cell receptor (beta chain). TCRdb re-analysed the reads in MiXCR, keeping a single row per CDR3 protein. This sample has around 550,000 distinct CDR3 sequences, with less than 30% found just once. Trimming removed 0 bases at V and 7 bases at J, with 7 bases between. The CDR3 runs 13 residues. Germline V lookup: CDR1 SGHTA, CDR2 FQGNSA. This specimen belongs to a study of T cell repertoires in cytomegalovirus infection. Study details: Both CMV infection and a matching HLA type were indicated by public TCR beta signatures.

The chain has TRBV7-2 and TRBJ1-5; D unresolved. The TCR originated in a human donor in good health (CMV status not recorded). Some clones in this sample may be carry-over from other donors' samples. Source material: PBMCs. The CDR3 reads CASSLAESQPQHF. As DNA, the CDR3 is TGTGCCAGCAGCTTAGCGGAGTCCCAGCCCCAGCATTTT.